This T cell receptor beta chain was recovered during a study of T cell responses to AZD1222 COVID-19 vaccine. Libraries were prepared by immunoSEQ multiplex PCR; TCRdb keeps only in-frame clonotypes and omits some of them. Of approximately 84,000 clones listed, about 80% were seen once; the top ten hold approximately 1.3%. This CDR3 has 15 residues. V shed 3 bases and J 5 bases; nucleotides not matched to a gene: 7. CDR1 ENHRY and CDR2 SYGVKD come from the germline V gene. This sequence originates from an adult who received the AZD1222 COVID-19 vaccine. The V call is TRBV10-3, the J call TRBJ2-7; 10 bases map to TRBD2. Sequencing used peripheral blood, obtained 28 days after the second AZD1222 dose. CDR3 in amino acids: CAISEGLAGAHEQYF. CDR3 DNA: TGTGCCATCAGTGAAGGGCTAGCGGGAGCCCACGAGCAGTACTTC.